This T cell receptor beta chain was captured by sequencing in a study of response to subunit inactivated influenza vaccine. This clonotype was counted only a few times. Its antigen remains unknown. CDR3 length equals 16 residues. Per germline, CDR1 SQVTM and CDR2 ANQGSEA. Trimming at V came to 6 bases and at J to 6 bases, leaving 11 bases not matched to a gene. Study-wide findings and caveats: Few new T cells, the authors suggested, are recruited by each seasonal influenza vaccination.

TCRdb passed the RT-PCR reads through MiXCR, listing each CDR3 protein once. The sample carries 500,000 or so distinct CDR3 sequences, roughly 9.8% recorded once. Specimen: PBMCs from blood, collected 35 to 45 days after vaccination. This TCR derives from a man aged 50 or older who received an inactivated influenza vaccine. The chain is built from TRBV29-1 and TRBJ2-2, with 12 nucleotides matching TRBD2. The CDR3 here is CSVRAGLAGGPGELFF. The DNA for the CDR3 is TGCAGCGTCAGAGCCGGGCTAGCGGGAGGGCCCGGGGAGCTGTTTTTT.